One sample yielded the 5 T cell receptor beta chains listed below, sequenced in a study of neurological immune-mediated disorders. As for time point: longitudinal time-point 1 (baseline). TCRdb ran MiXCR on the 5' RACE reads and lists one entry per CDR3 protein. The table has some 38,000 distinct CDR3 sequences, more than 3% seen once. Specimen: PBMCs. Every receptor here comes from an older woman with multiple sclerosis.

The sample holds a few counts of this clonotype. A single base separates this from a much larger clone, so it may be a read error. The gene calls are TRBV20-1 and TRBJ2-7; tentative D call: TRBD1 (5 bases). Trimming shortened V by 6 bases and J by 5 bases, and 20 bases separated the two germline ends. From germline, CDR1 is DFQATT and CDR2 SNEGSKA (reference sequence). The CDR3 sequence is 14 residues long. As DNA, the CDR3 is TGCAGTGCCTTCGGCCATGGGGCCGGACACGAGCAGTACTTC. Translating gives CSAFGHGAGHEQYF.

This clonotype was seen ten or more times. The V call is TRBV5-1, the J call TRBJ2-7; 11 nucleotides line up with TRBD1. With 3 bases clipped from V and 5 bases from J, the junction kept 7 bases outside the gene matches. The CDR3 loop spans 15 amino acids. Germline V gives CDR1 SGHRS, CDR2 YFSETQ. The CDR3 region is CASSWRDRGDHEQYF. The DNA of the CDR3 is TGCGCCAGCAGCTGGAGGGACAGGGGGGACCACGAGCAGTACTTC.

This clonotype was counted at least ten times. This chain's CDR3 is CASSLERGNQPQHF. Here the CDR3 DNA reads TGTGCCAGCAGCTTAGAAAGGGGAAATCAGCCCCAGCATTTT. This rearrangement joins TRBV7-6 to TRBJ1-5; D possibly corresponds to TRBD1 (5 bases). This CDR3 has 14 residues. Germline loops: CDR1 SGHVS, CDR2 FNYEAQ. The ends were cut back, 1 base at V and 4 bases at J, with 8 bases in the middle.

The J gene is TRBJ2-3, the V gene TRBV18; the D is unclear. Germline CDR1 is KGHSH and CDR2 is LQKENI. V was pared by 3 bases and J by 1 base, with 11 bases between. This CDR3 region has 15 residues. The CDR3 here is CASSPVRAGTDTQYF. The DNA of the CDR3 is TGTGCCAGCTCACCTGTCCGAGCAGGCACAGATACGCAGTATTTT. Using reference TRBV18 and TRBJ2-3 for the parts outside the CDR3, the full variable domain is NAGVMQNPRHLVRRRGQEARLRCSPMKGHSHVYWYRQLPEEGLKFMVYLQKENIIDESGMPKERFSAEFPKEGPSILRIQQVVRGDSAAYFCASSPVRAGTDTQYFGPGTRLTVL.

This clonotype was detected ten times or more. This chain uses TRBV4-1 with TRBJ1-2; possibly TRBD1 for D (6 bases). The CDR3 contains 13 residues. The ends were cut back, 1 base at V and 4 bases at J, with 7 bases in the middle. Per the germline V gene, CDR1 is MGHRA and CDR2 is YSYEKL. This CDR3 is CASSQGTAYGYTF. DNA of the CDR3: TGCGCCAGCAGCCAAGGGACAGCCTATGGCTACACCTTC.